This TCR beta chain was sequenced for a study of T cell responses to AZD1222 COVID-19 vaccine. This clone was detected many times. Its antigen is unknown. Study outcomes and limitations: The donors showed a predominance of white British ancestry and of females, with possible underestimation of clonal diversity. Regions 160-218 and 743-854 held dominance among vaccine-associated CD4 TCRs, which spanned spike.

With 4 bases removed from V and 9 bases from J, the gap between germline ends came to 10 bases. Germline CDR1 is SEHNR and CDR2 is FQNEAQ (reference sequence). The CDR3 spans 11 residues. Sequencing used immunoSEQ multiplex PCR; TCRdb keeps in-frame clones, though not all of them. This table has some 100,000 clones, approximately 90% appearing once. Sequenced material: peripheral blood, taken on day 0 of AZD1222 vaccination. The TCR comes from an adult in good health. This chain links TRBV7-9 with TRBJ2-7; D is unresolved. The CDR3 loop is CASSSGVGQYF. The CDR3 nucleotides are TGTGCCAGCAGCTCAGGTGTAGGGCAGTACTTC.